These T cell receptor beta chains were read from a single sample in a study of OX40 agonist ivuxolimab in advanced cancers. The repertoire was sequenced with immunoSEQ multiplex PCR; TCRdb's copy has only in-frame clones and lacks some. The profile covers 40,000 or so clones, with about 78% appearing a single time and 22% taken by the ten largest. This specimen consisted of CD4+ or CD8+ T cells sorted from blood, obtained in a trial of the OX40 agonist ivuxolimab. These receptors were taken from an adult with an advanced solid tumor such as melanoma, head and neck, liver or kidney cancer. CDR3s include the opening cysteine and the closing phenylalanine or tryptophan. The order of the fields is CDR3 length, V gene, J gene, D gene, clone size, CDR3 DNA, CDR3 protein. D genes are given only for firm matches. Some rows have no size entry. The others give once, few or many, or a class for an expanded clone.

>15|TRBV7-9|TRBJ2-7|TRBD2|NA
TGTGCCAGCAGTTTGACTAGCGCCTCCTCCTACGAGCAGTACTTC
CASSLTSASSYEQYF
>14|TRBV19|TRBJ2-7|NA|few
TGTGCCAGTAGTGAACAAGGCAGACCCTACGAGCAGTACTTC
CASSEQGRPYEQYF
>15|TRBV5-5|TRBJ2-5|NA|NA
TGTGCCAGCAGCTTCGGGTTACTGGGACAAGAGACCCAGTACTTC
CASSFGLLGQETQYF
>15|TRBV18|TRBJ2-2|NA|NA
TGTGCCAGCTCACCGTTTGCAGGGACCACCGGGGAGCTGTTTTTT
CASSPFAGTTGELFF
>15|TRBV18|TRBJ1-1|TRBD1|NA
TGTGCCAACTCCTTAGACAGGGGACTGAACACTGAAGCTTTCTTT
CANSLDRGLNTEAFF
>15|TRBV19|TRBJ2-7|NA|once
TGTGCCAGTAGTATAGAGAAGGTCGCGAGGTACGAGCAGTACTTC
CASSIEKVARYEQYF
>15|TRBV5-6|TRBJ1-5|NA|NA
TGTGCCAGCAGCTTGGCGGGGGGCAGCAATCAGCCCCAGCATTTT
CASSLAGGSNQPQHF
>16|TRBV6-4|TRBJ2-3|NA|NA
TGTGCCAGCAGTGACTCAACAGGGAGACGGACAGATACGCAGTATTTT
CASSDSTGRRTDTQYF
>15|TRBV27|TRBJ2-7|NA|NA
TGTGCCAGCAGTTTATCGAGGGGGGGGGCCTACGAGCAGTACTTC
CASSLSRGGAYEQYF
>16|TRBV7-9|TRBJ1-5|NA|few
TGTGCCAGCAGCCCGGGAAGGTTCGGCGGCAATCAGCCCCAGCATTTT
CASSPGRFGGNQPQHF
>12|TRBV6-5|TRBJ2-7|NA|NA
TGTGCCAGCAGGACACAGGGTTTAGAGCAGTACTTC
CASRTQGLEQYF
>16|TRBV28|TRBJ1-1|NA|NA
TGTGCCACCGACCCCGTTGAGAGGAAGCTGAACACTGAAGCTTTCTTT
CATDPVERKLNTEAFF
>12|TRBV2|TRBJ1-2|NA|NA
TGTGCCAGCAGTGAAGGTGATTATGGCTACACCTTC
CASSEGDYGYTF
>13|TRBV10-3|TRBJ2-5|NA|NA
TGTGCCATCAGATCGACCGCCCAAGAGACCCAGTACTTC
CAIRSTAQETQYF
>14|TRBV6-5|TRBJ2-7|TRBD2|NA
TGTGCCAGCAGTGGCCCTGGCGGGAGGAGCGAGCAGTACTTC
CASSGPGGRSEQYF
>12|TRBV19|TRBJ1-2|NA|NA
TGTGCCAGTAGCAGGACAGTCTATGGCTACACCTTC
CASSRTVYGYTF
>11|TRBV30|TRBJ2-1|NA|NA
TGTGCCTGGAAGGCAGAAATGGGGCAGTTCTTC
CAWKAEMGQFF
>14|TRBV5-5|TRBJ2-2|NA|NA
TGTGCCAGCAGCTTAGGAACCGCGTACGGGGAGCTGTTTTTT
CASSLGTAYGELFF
>11|TRBV7-2|TRBJ2-5|NA|once
TGTGCCAGCAGCTTAATGGAGACCCAGTACTTC
CASSLMETQYF
>12|TRBV7-2|TRBJ1-5|NA|NA
TGTGCCAGTAGCTACAGGAATCAGCCCCAGCATTTT
CASSYRNQPQHF
>13|TRBV5-1|TRBJ2-7|NA|NA
TGCGCCAGCAGGGATACACCCTCCTACGAGCAGTACTTC
CASRDTPSYEQYF
>12|TRBV28|TRBJ1-2|NA|NA
TGTGCCAGCAAAGGGGCGACCTATGGCTACACCTTC
CASKGATYGYTF
>14|TRBV5-4|TRBJ2-3|TRBD2|NA
TGTGCCAGCAGCTTGGGCCTAGCGGAAGATACGCAGTATTTT
CASSLGLAEDTQYF
>14|TRBV7-9|TRBJ1-1|NA|NA
TGTGCCAGCAGCTCGGGACAACTGAACACTGAAGCTTTCTTT
CASSSGQLNTEAFF
>13|TRBV11-2|TRBJ1-2|NA|NA
TGTGCCAGCAGCCCAGGGCTCAACTATGGCTACACCTTC
CASSPGLNYGYTF
>16|TRBV5-4|TRBJ2-7|TRBD2|once
TGTGCCAGCAGCCCTGGGACTAGCGGGACCTCATACGAGCAGTACTTC
CASSPGTSGTSYEQYF
>16|TRBV11-2|TRBJ2-6|NA|once
TGTGCCAGTGTCCCGCAGGCGGCATCTGGGGCCAACGTCCTGACTTTC
CASVPQAASGANVLTF
>15|TRBV19|TRBJ2-2|TRBD1|NA
TGTGCCAGTAGGAAGGGACAGGGGGACACCGGGGAGCTGTTTTTT
CASRKGQGDTGELFF
>16|TRBV7-9|TRBJ2-2|TRBD2|NA
TGTGCCAGCAGCTTAGCGCGCCTAGCGGGAGCCGGGGAGCTGTTTTTT
CASSLARLAGAGELFF
>9|TRBV20-1|TRBJ2-1|NA|NA
TGCAGTGTTTCGATTGGGCAGTTCTTC
CSVSIGQFF
>15|TRBV28|TRBJ1-1|NA|NA
TGTGCCAGCAGTTTACCCCCAGTGACGAACACTGAAGCTTTCTTT
CASSLPPVTNTEAFF
>13|TRBV5-1|TRBJ2-7|NA|NA
TGCGCCAGCAGTTTCGACACTCGCTACGAGCAGTACTTC
CASSFDTRYEQYF
>16|TRBV30|TRBJ2-3|TRBD2|NA
TGTGCCTGGAGTGTAACGACTAGCGCATACACAGATACGCAGTATTTT
CAWSVTTSAYTDTQYF
>12|TRBV7-2|TRBJ1-2|NA|NA
TGTGCCAGCAGCCTATCGGGGGACGGCTACACCTTC
CASSLSGDGYTF
>15|TRBV5-4|TRBJ2-1|TRBD2|NA
TGTGCCAGCAGCTTGGGGAGCGGGGGGTACAATGAGCAGTTCTTC
CASSLGSGGYNEQFF
>13|TRBV27|TRBJ2-1|NA|NA
TGTGCCAGCAGTTTGGGGTACTCTAATGAGCAGTTCTTC
CASSLGYSNEQFF
>13|TRBV15|TRBJ1-1|NA|medium-sized
TGTGCCACCAGTTTGAGGGCCCACACTGAAGCTTTCTTT
CATSLRAHTEAFF
>16|TRBV5-1|TRBJ2-1|TRBD1|NA
TGCGCCAGCAGCTTGGCGGGGACAGGGGCCTACAATGAGCAGTTCTTC
CASSLAGTGAYNEQFF
>19|TRBV15|TRBJ2-2|TRBD2|NA
TGTGCCACCAGCAGAGTGCCCCTAACTAGCGCTTTGAACACCGGGGAGCTGTTTTTT
CATSRVPLTSALNTGELFF
>17|TRBV15|TRBJ1-2|NA|NA
TGTGCCACCAGTGGGGTAGTTCGGGGGAGAGCTAACTATGGCTACACCTTC
CATSGVVRGRANYGYTF
>15|TRBV9|TRBJ1-4|NA|NA
TGTGCCAGCAGCGCTGATGGGACAACTAATGAAAAACTGTTTTTT
CASSADGTTNEKLFF
>16|TRBV5-1|TRBJ1-6|TRBD1|few
TGCGCCAGCAGCTTCCAGACCGGGACAGGGAATTCACCCCTCCACTTT
CASSFQTGTGNSPLHF
>16|TRBV18|TRBJ1-1|TRBD1|NA
TGTGCCAGCTCACCGGAGGCGACAGGGTTGAACACTGAAGCTTTCTTT
CASSPEATGLNTEAFF
>14|TRBV7-9|TRBJ2-7|NA|NA
TGTGCCAGCAGCTCCTCCGGGACGTCCTACGAGCAGTACTTC
CASSSSGTSYEQYF
>14|TRBV6-1|TRBJ2-7|TRBD1|NA
TGTGCCAGCATCGAACAGGGGCCACCCTACGAGCAGTACTTC
CASIEQGPPYEQYF
>18|TRBV5-1|TRBJ2-1|TRBD2|NA
TGCGCCAGCAGCGGGAAGGTACTAGCGGGAGGGCCATGGGTTGAGCAGTTCTTC
CASSGKVLAGGPWVEQFF
>13|TRBV4-3|TRBJ1-2|NA|medium-sized
TGCGCCAGCAGCCAAGAGTCCCGCTATGGCTACACCTTC
CASSQESRYGYTF
>15|TRBV7-9|TRBJ2-5|NA|NA
TGTGCCAGCAGCCGCCGGACGGCCAACCAAGAGACCCAGTACTTC
CASSRRTANQETQYF
>15|TRBV27|TRBJ1-2|NA|few
TGTGCCAGCAGTTTGTCCGCCGGGACTGGCTATGGCTACACCTTC
CASSLSAGTGYGYTF
>13|TRBV11-1|TRBJ2-7|NA|NA
TGTGCCAGCAGCTTAGTGGACCCCACAGAGCAGTACTTC
CASSLVDPTEQYF
>16|TRBV2|TRBJ2-5|TRBD2|NA
TGTGCCAGCACCTCTAGGGATAGCGGGGGATCCGGGACCCAGTACTTC
CASTSRDSGGSGTQYF
>14|TRBV28|TRBJ2-7|TRBD1|NA
TGTGCCAGCAGTCTCTTTCCGGGACAGTACGAGCAGTACTTC
CASSLFPGQYEQYF
>13|TRBV7-3|TRBJ1-3|TRBD1|few
TGTGCCAGCAGCCTGGGACAGGGAAACACCATATATTTT
CASSLGQGNTIYF